These T cell receptor beta chains were read from a single sample in a study of radiation and T cells in renal cell carcinoma. The assay was immunoSEQ multiplex PCR, and TCRdb's table has in-frame clones only and misses some. Of about 120,000 clones in the sample, approximately 75% were seen once. Sequenced here: blood, sampled from a patient whose treatment included radiotherapy and nephrectomy. These receptors were obtained from a woman aged 55 to 70 with renal cell carcinoma. The conserved cysteine and the conserved F or W are not part of the CDR3 here.

v_gene,j_gene,CDR3aa
TRBV18,TRBJ1-5,ASSPEQRFRGQPQH
TRBV9,TRBJ1-2,ASSISGARGYGYT
TRBV10-3,TRBJ1-3,AISSYQGAQGNTIY
TRBV13,TRBJ2-7,ASSLGQGLYEQY
TRBV28,TRBJ1-6,ASSLAGVSSPLH
TRBV2,TRBJ2-1,ASSDVETGSDNEQF
TRBV5-6,TRBJ1-4,ASSFKYSATNEKLF
TRBV15,TRBJ2-7,ATRTGDRAYEQY
TRBV11-2,TRBJ1-3,ASSPDPRGTSGNTIY
TRBV11-2,TRBJ2-7,ASSGTGRAYEQY
TRBV28,TRBJ2-7,ASSLRGGLSYEQY
TRBV6-5,TRBJ1-6,ASSYFGEGDSPLH
TRBV2,TRBJ2-2,ASSEVLVINTGELF
TRBV7-8,TRBJ1-1,ASSLVGATEAF
TRBV6-5,TRBJ2-7,ASTRGTGGPYEQY
TRBV6-5,TRBJ2-4,ASRGPIKNIQY
TRBV19,TRBJ1-2,ASSISRTGIYGYT
TRBV6-5,TRBJ2-2,ALRRGGNTGELF
TRBV14,TRBJ1-1,ASSEGVLGEMFGTEAF
TRBV6-5,TRBJ2-7,ASSRDTRFEQY
TRBV6-1,TRBJ2-3,ASSGETGYTDTQY
TRBV5-1,TRBJ1-4,ASSLGTGTTNEKLF
TRBV19,TRBJ2-3,ASSPTPSGTDTQY
TRBV27,TRBJ1-4,ASSEQLEGEKLF
TRBV19,TRBJ1-5,ASAGSNQPQH
TRBV5-1,TRBJ1-4,ASSLSGKDEKLF
TRBV2,TRBJ2-7,ASTELAGDRHEQY
TRBV18,TRBJ2-1,ASSQGLRYNEQF
TRBV29-1,TRBJ1-2,SVPSTPLVGGPSTYGYT
TRBV6-1,TRBJ1-2,ASRQGVMEGYT
TRBV4-3,TRBJ1-3,ASSTGRSLSGNTIY
TRBV6-5,TRBJ2-7,ASRAASEQY
TRBV6-6,TRBJ1-1,ASSDRGNTEAF
TRBV7-6,TRBJ2-7,ASSLAGGGVPYEQY
TRBV2,TRBJ1-2,ASDRGGILYGYT
TRBV10-3,TRBJ1-5,AISQGQGGMGNQPQH
TRBV27,TRBJ2-3,AAGASGKQGTDTQY
TRBV27,TRBJ2-7,ASSPPLRLLAGTYEQY
TRBV9,TRBJ2-1,ASSVGIAGEYNEQF
TRBV2,TRBJ2-5,ASAVSLTPQAGGSEWETQY